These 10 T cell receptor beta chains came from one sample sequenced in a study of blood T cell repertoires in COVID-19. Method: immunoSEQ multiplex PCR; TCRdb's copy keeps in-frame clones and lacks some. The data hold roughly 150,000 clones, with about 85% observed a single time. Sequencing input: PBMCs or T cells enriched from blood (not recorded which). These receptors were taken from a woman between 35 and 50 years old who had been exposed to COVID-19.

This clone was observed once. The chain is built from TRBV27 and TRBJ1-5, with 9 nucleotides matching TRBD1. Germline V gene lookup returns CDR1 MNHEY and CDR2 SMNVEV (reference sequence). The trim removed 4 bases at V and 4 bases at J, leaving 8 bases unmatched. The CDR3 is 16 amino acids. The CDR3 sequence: CASSSLTGTGNQPQHF. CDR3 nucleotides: TGTGCCAGCAGTTCCTTAACCGGGACAGGGAATCAGCCCCAGCATTTT.

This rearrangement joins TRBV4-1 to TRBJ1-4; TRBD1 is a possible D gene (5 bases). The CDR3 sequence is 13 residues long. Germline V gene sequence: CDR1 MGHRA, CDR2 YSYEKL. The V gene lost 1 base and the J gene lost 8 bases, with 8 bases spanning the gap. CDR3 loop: CASSQVTVEKLFF. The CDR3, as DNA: TGCGCCAGCAGCCAAGTGACAGTCGAAAAACTGTTTTTT.

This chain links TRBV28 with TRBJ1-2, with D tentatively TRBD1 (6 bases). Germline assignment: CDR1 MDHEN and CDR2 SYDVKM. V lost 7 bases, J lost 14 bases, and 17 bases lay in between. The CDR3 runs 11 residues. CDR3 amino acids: CASNLDSPKTF. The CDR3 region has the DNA TGTGCCAGCAACCTGGACAGCCCTAAGACCTTC.

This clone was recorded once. The CDR3 is CSVLGTEVNEQFF. The CDR3 DNA sequence: TGCAGCGTTCTAGGGACAGAAGTCAATGAGCAGTTCTTC. The V call is TRBV29-1, the J call TRBJ2-1, with 7 bases fitting TRBD1. The germline CDR1 and CDR2 sequences are SQVTM and ANQGSEA. The V segment lost 5 bases and the J segment 6 bases; nucleotides outside the gene matches: 7. This CDR3 comprises 13 residues.

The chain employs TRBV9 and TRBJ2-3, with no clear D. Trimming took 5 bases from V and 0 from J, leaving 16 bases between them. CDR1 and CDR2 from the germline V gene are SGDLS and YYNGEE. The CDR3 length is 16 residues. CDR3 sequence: CASSAFKARSTDTQYF. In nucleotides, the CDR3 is TGTGCCAGCAGTGCCTTTAAAGCGCGGAGCACAGATACGCAGTATTTT.

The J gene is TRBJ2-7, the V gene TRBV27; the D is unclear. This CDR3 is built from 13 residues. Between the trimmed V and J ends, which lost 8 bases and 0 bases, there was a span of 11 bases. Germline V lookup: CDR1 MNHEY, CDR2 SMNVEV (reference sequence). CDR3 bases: TGTGCCAGCCTAAGCCCGAGCTCCTACGAGCAGTACTTC. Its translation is CASLSPSSYEQYF.

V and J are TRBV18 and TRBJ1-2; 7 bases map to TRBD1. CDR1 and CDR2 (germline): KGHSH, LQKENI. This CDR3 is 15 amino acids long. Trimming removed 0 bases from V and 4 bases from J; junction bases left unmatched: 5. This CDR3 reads CASSPPRGRFYGYTF. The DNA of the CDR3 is TGTGCCAGCTCACCACCAAGGGGGCGCTTCTATGGCTACACCTTC.

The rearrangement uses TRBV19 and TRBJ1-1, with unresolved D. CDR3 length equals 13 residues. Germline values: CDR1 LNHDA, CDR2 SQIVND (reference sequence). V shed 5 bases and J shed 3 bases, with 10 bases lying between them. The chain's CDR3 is CASSERVDTEAFF. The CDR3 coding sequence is TGTGCCAGTAGTGAGAGGGTTGACACTGAAGCTTTCTTT.

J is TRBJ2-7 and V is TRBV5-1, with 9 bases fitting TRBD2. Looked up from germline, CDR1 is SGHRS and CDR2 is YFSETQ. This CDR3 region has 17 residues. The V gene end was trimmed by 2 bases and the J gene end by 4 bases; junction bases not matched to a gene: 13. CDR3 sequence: CASSLVGVGLAGYEQYF. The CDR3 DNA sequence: TGCGCCAGCAGCTTAGTTGGGGTCGGGCTAGCGGGATACGAGCAGTACTTC.

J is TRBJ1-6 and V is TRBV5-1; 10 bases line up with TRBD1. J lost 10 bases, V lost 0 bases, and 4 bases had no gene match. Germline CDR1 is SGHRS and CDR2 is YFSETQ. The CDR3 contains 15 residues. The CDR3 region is CASSLDGTGESPLHF. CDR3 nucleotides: TGCGCCAGCAGCTTGGATGGGACAGGGGAATCACCCCTCCACTTT.